Each of the 26 T cell receptor beta chains below was sequenced from the same sample in a study of T cells in localized non-small cell lung cancer. Profiled with immunoSEQ multiplex PCR; TCRdb holds only in-frame clones, not every one. This sample yields 40,000 or so clones, of which roughly 80% are seen a single time; 17% belongs to the top ten. Source: peripheral blood, taken before any cancer treatment. The origin of the receptors is a male donor older than 55 with stage III squamous cell lung carcinoma.

V and J are TRBV11-3 and TRBJ2-1; D is perhaps TRBD2 (5 bases). The germline gives CDR1 SGHNT, CDR2 YENEEA. The CDR3 has 13 residues. V lost 5 bases, J lost 8 bases, and 13 bases lay in between. This CDR3 is CASSPGDWDEQFF. The CDR3 nucleotides are TGTGCCAGCAGCCCCGGGGATTGGGATGAGCAGTTCTTC.

This clone is a singleton in its sample. The chain employs TRBV2 and TRBJ2-7; 9 positions match TRBD1. J was trimmed by 4 bases and V by 5 bases; bases with no gene match: 9. The germline CDR1 and CDR2 sequences are SNHLY and FYNNEI. The CDR3 runs to 15 residues. The CDR3 nucleotides read TGTGCCAGCAGTACCCGGGACAGGGTCGATTACGAGCAGTACTTC. It translates to CASSTRDRVDYEQYF. Drawing the rest from reference TRBV2 and TRBJ2-7, the complete variable domain is EPEVTQTPSHQVTQMGQEVILRCVPISNHLYFYWYRQILGQKVEFLVSFYNNEISEKSEIFDDQFSVERPDGSNFTLKIRSTKLEDSAMYFCASSTRDRVDYEQYFGPGTRLTVT.

The chain joins TRBV5-1 to TRBJ2-3; a possible D gene is TRBD2 (5 bases). The CDR3 sequence is 15 residues long. Trimming shortened V by 4 bases and J by 4 bases, and 16 bases separated the two germline ends. Germline assignment: CDR1 SGHRS and CDR2 YFSETQ. CDR3 in amino acids: CASSLGSVRSDTQYF. CDR3 in DNA: TGCGCCAGCAGCCTAGGGAGCGTACGGTCAGATACGCAGTATTTT.

This chain connects TRBV18 to TRBJ1-4; 7 nucleotides match TRBD1. The CDR3 has 13 amino acids. Germline V gene data show CDR1 as KGHSH and CDR2 as LQKENI. With 3 bases clipped from V and 8 bases from J, the junction kept 3 bases outside the gene matches. The chain's CDR3 is CASSPDREEKLFF. The DNA of the CDR3 is TGTGCCAGCTCACCCGACAGGGAAGAAAAACTGTTTTTT.

The table lists this clone with a count of one. The V gene is TRBV19, the J gene TRBJ2-3, with D possibly matching TRBD2 (5 bases). CDR3 size: 17 residues. V gave up 1 base and J gave up 4 bases, with 18 bases separating them. CDR1 is LNHDA, CDR2 SQIVND, per germline (reference sequence). In nucleotides, the CDR3 is TGTGCCAGTAGTATAGTTGCCCACTCAACGAGGGCAGATACGCAGTATTTT. It yields the protein CASSIVAHSTRADTQYF.

CDR3 region: CASGVRPQHF. CDR3 in DNA: TGTGCCAGTGGCGTTCGGCCCCAGCATTTT. The chain carries TRBV19 and TRBJ1-5; D remains ambiguous. Germline V gene sequence: CDR1 LNHDA, CDR2 SQIVND (reference sequence). Trimming stripped 8 bases from V and 9 bases from J, with 8 bases between. This CDR3 has 10 residues.

The chain uses TRBV5-4 and TRBJ2-1; 15 bases agree with TRBD2. Germline CDR1 SGHNT, CDR2 YYREEE (reference sequence). The CDR3 sequence is 18 residues long. J gave up 6 bases and V 0 bases, and 7 bases lay outside the gene matches. CDR3: CASSLARTSGGEGNEQFF. DNA of the CDR3: TGTGCCAGCAGCTTGGCACGGACTAGCGGGGGGGAAGGCAATGAGCAGTTCTTC.

The CDR3 DNA is TGTGCCAGCAGGACGGGAAGCTCTGGAAACACCATATATTTT. Encoded protein: CASRTGSSGNTIYF. The J gene is TRBJ1-3, the V gene TRBV2, with no clear D. With 6 bases removed from V and 0 bases from J, the gap between germline ends came to 9 bases. This CDR3 comprises 14 residues. Per germline, CDR1 SNHLY and CDR2 FYNNEI.

This clone was seen just once. The rearrangement joins TRBV30 to TRBJ1-1; D is unclear. Trimming shortened V by 2 bases and J by 0 bases, and 13 bases separated the two germline ends. The CDR3 spans 15 residues. Germline assignment: CDR1 GTSNPN and CDR2 SVGIG (reference sequence). This CDR3 is CAWSPGVGLNTEAFF. The DNA for the CDR3 is TGTGCCTGGAGTCCCGGGGTCGGATTGAACACTGAAGCTTTCTTT.

The J gene is TRBJ2-5, the V gene TRBV7-9, with TRBD1 matching over 9 bases. Germline loops: CDR1 SEHNR, CDR2 FQNEAQ (reference sequence). There are 14 residues in the CDR3. The J segment lost 4 bases and the V segment lost 7 bases, leaving 7 bases of the junction unmatched. CDR3 sequence reads: CASTTGQGSETQYF. Written as DNA, the CDR3 is TGTGCCAGCACCACCGGACAGGGGTCAGAGACCCAGTACTTC.

This clone was counted a single time. The V and J genes are TRBV5-1 and TRBJ1-1, with no clear D. V was pared by 0 bases and J by 6 bases, with 15 bases between. The CDR3 length is 15 residues. Germline-derived CDR1 and CDR2 are SGHRS and YFSETQ. CDR3 loop: CASSLEVRVPSEAFF. Written as DNA, the CDR3 is TGCGCCAGCAGCTTGGAGGTACGAGTCCCGTCTGAAGCTTTCTTT.

This clone was counted once. The rearrangement links TRBV18 to TRBJ2-7; possibly TRBD1 for D (6 bases). Looked up from germline, CDR1 is KGHSH and CDR2 is LQKENI. This CDR3 is 15 amino acids long. V was cut by 3 bases and J by 5 bases, with 17 bases left in between. CDR3 residues: CASSPTQGKVNEQYF. The CDR3 nucleotides read TGTGCCAGCTCACCTACACAGGGAAAGGTCAACGAGCAGTACTTC. The full variable domain, in which reference TRBV18 and TRBJ2-7 provide the parts outside the CDR3, is NAGVMQNPRHLVRRRGQEARLRCSPMKGHSHVYWYRQLPEEGLKFMVYLQKENIIDESGMPKERFSAEFPKEGPSILRIQQVVRGDSAAYFCASSPTQGKVNEQYFGPGTRLTVT.

CDR3: CSVEDQGGGWSEAFF. Here the CDR3 DNA reads TGCAGCGTTGAAGATCAGGGGGGTGGCTGGTCTGAAGCTTTCTTT. The genes are TRBV29-1 and TRBJ1-1; 7 bases map to TRBD1. This CDR3 contains 15 residues. Trimming took 0 bases from V and 6 from J; bases not matched to a gene: 10. Per germline, CDR1 SQVTM and CDR2 ANQGSEA.

The count of this clone is one. This chain connects TRBV28 to TRBJ1-5; 7 bases are shared with TRBD1. Looked up from germline, CDR1 is MDHEN and CDR2 is SYDVKM. The CDR3 consists of 12 residues. Losses at the gene ends were 11 bases for V and 4 bases for J; bases not matched to a gene: 5. CDR3 region: CAGGTVNQPQHF. CDR3 nucleotide sequence: TGTGCCGGGGGGACAGTTAATCAGCCCCAGCATTTT.

The chain couples TRBV30 to TRBJ1-1; D ambiguous. V dropped 3 bases and J dropped 6 bases, with 17 bases sitting between them. Germline CDR1 is GTSNPN and CDR2 is SVGIG (reference sequence). The CDR3 extends over 14 amino acids. The CDR3 region is CAWRPYRGAPEAFF. CDR3 nucleotides: TGTGCCTGGAGGCCATACCGCGGCGCCCCTGAAGCTTTCTTT.

The J gene is TRBJ2-3, the V gene TRBV19; the D is unclear. This CDR3 comprises 15 residues. V was cut by 4 bases and J by 1 base, with 12 bases left in between. Looked up from germline, CDR1 is LNHDA and CDR2 is SQIVND (reference sequence). The CDR3 region is CASSTGVSRTDTQYF. CDR3 DNA sequence: TGTGCCAGTAGTACGGGCGTCAGCCGCACAGATACGCAGTATTTT.

This chain links TRBV20-1 with TRBJ1-1; D is undetermined. This CDR3 region has 11 residues. The V gene lost 3 bases and the J gene lost 5 bases, with 7 bases spanning the gap. The germline gives CDR1 DFQATT, CDR2 SNEGSKA (reference sequence). The CDR3 reads CSASAHTEAFF. The CDR3 nucleotides are TGCAGTGCTAGTGCTCATACTGAAGCTTTCTTT.

This clone was detected once. The chain uses TRBV2 and TRBJ2-2; 10 positions agree with TRBD2. Germline trimming cut 7 bases from V and 4 bases from J; bases unmatched to any gene: 9. The CDR3 loop spans 16 amino acids. Germline values: CDR1 SNHLY, CDR2 FYNNEI. Written as DNA, the CDR3 is TGTGCCAGCACCTCCGGGACTAGCGTTTTCACCGGGGAGCTGTTTTTT. Amino acids: CASTSGTSVFTGELFF. The variable domain in full, with the rest retrieved from reference TRBV2 and TRBJ2-2, is EPEVTQTPSHQVTQMGQEVILRCVPISNHLYFYWYRQILGQKVEFLVSFYNNEISEKSEIFDDQFSVERPDGSNFTLKIRSTKLEDSAMYFCASTSGTSVFTGELFFGEGSRLTVL.

The chain combines TRBV28 with TRBJ2-6, with D unresolved. CDR1 is MDHEN, CDR2 SYDVKM, per germline. The ends were cut back, 3 bases at V and 0 bases at J, with 3 bases in the middle. The CDR3 consists of 14 residues. CDR3 bases: TGTGCCAGCAGTTTCCGCTCTGGGGCCAACGTCCTGACTTTC. It translates to CASSFRSGANVLTF.

In this sample, this clone turned up a few times. V usage is TRBV27 and J usage is TRBJ2-7; D possibly corresponds to TRBD1 (5 bases). Germline V gene sequence: CDR1 MNHEY, CDR2 SMNVEV (reference sequence). The CDR3 loop spans 15 amino acids. Trimming left V 4 bases short and J 1 base short, with 14 bases between. For the CDR3, the DNA is TGTGCCAGCAGTTATTCAGGGTTGGATTCCTACGAGCAGTACTTC. This codes for CASSYSGLDSYEQYF.

This CDR3 reads CASSLGLAGGFNEQFF. The DNA of the CDR3 is TGTGCCAGCAGTTTAGGACTAGCGGGGGGCTTCAATGAGCAGTTCTTC. The rearrangement joins TRBV28 to TRBJ2-1; 14 bases are a match to TRBD2. CDR3 length: 16 amino acids. Germline V gene data show CDR1 as MDHEN and CDR2 as SYDVKM. V trimming: 2 bases; J trimming: 6 bases; junction bases outside the gene matches: 3.

The rearrangement joins TRBV6-1 to TRBJ2-5; TRBD1 agrees at 7 bases. V gave up 8 bases and J gave up 3 bases; unmatched junction bases: 6. CDR3 length equals 13 residues. CDR1 and CDR2 from the germline V gene are MNHNS and SASEGT. The CDR3 reads CASLKGGEETQYF. The CDR3 DNA sequence: TGTGCCAGCCTCAAAGGGGGCGAAGAGACCCAGTACTTC.

This chain links TRBV6-5 with TRBJ1-4; D is unclear. The V gene lost 6 bases and the J gene lost 6 bases, with 5 bases spanning the gap. Germline values: CDR1 MNHEY, CDR2 SVGAGI. This CDR3 has 11 residues. The CDR3 DNA is TGTGCCAGCAGGCCGCATGAAAAACTGTTTTTT. Protein sequence: CASRPHEKLFF.

This chain uses TRBV5-5 with TRBJ2-3; D unresolved. V was pared by 3 bases and J by 1 base, with 9 bases between. The CDR3 loop spans 14 amino acids. Germline V gives CDR1 SGHKS, CDR2 YYEKEE (reference sequence). As DNA, the CDR3 is TGTGCCAGCAGCTCTCGACACGGCACAGATACGCAGTATTTT. Protein product: CASSSRHGTDTQYF. Together with reference TRBV5-5 and TRBJ2-3, the CDR3 gives the full variable domain: DAGVTQSPTHLIKTRGQQVTLRCSPISGHKSVSWYQQVLGQGPQFIFQYYEKEERGRGNFPDRFSARQFPNYSSELNVNALLLGDSALYLCASSSRHGTDTQYFGPGTRLTVL.

V gene TRBV6-1 combines with J gene TRBJ2-1, with 7 bases identical to TRBD2. Trimming took 8 bases from V and 6 from J; bases not matched to a gene: 7. Germline V gene lookup returns CDR1 MNHNS and CDR2 SASEGT. This CDR3 contains 13 residues. The CDR3 sequence: CASWTRLINEQFF. For the CDR3, the DNA is TGTGCCAGCTGGACTAGATTGATCAATGAGCAGTTCTTC.

The chain employs TRBV6-4 and TRBJ1-6, with no clear D. V was cut by 3 bases and J by 8 bases, with 14 bases left in between. CDR1 and CDR2 from the germline V gene are MRHNA and SNTAGT. This CDR3 has 15 residues. In nucleotides, the CDR3 is TGTGCCAGCAGTGATGAGTCTCATAGGGATTCACCCCTCCACTTT. Protein sequence: CASSDESHRDSPLHF.